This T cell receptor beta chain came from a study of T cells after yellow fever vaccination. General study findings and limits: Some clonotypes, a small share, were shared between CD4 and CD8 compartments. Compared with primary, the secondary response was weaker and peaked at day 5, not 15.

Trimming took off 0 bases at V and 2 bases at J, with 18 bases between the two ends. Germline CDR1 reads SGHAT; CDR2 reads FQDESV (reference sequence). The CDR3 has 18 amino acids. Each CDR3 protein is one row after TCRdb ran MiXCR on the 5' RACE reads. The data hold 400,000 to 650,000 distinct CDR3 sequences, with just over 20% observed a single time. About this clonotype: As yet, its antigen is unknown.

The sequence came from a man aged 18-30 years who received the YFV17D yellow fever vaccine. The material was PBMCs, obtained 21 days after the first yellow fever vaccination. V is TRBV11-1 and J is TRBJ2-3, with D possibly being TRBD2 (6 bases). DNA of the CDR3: TGTGCCAGCAGCTTAGCGCCGGGACTCTCCCTACTCACAGATACGCAGTATTTT. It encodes CASSLAPGLSLLTDTQYF.